This entry lists 10 T cell receptor beta chains sequenced from one sample in a study of T-cell memory formation after mild COVID-19. TCRdb re-derived calls from the 5' RACE reads in MiXCR, one entry per CDR3 protein. The sample includes some 300,000 distinct CDR3 sequences, approximately 20% of them seen just once. Specimen: PBMCs or a T cell subset sorted from them (not recorded which). These receptors were taken from a man aged 18-30 years who had mild COVID-19 (a few samples of this study predate the infection). Cell type and time point are not known.

This clonotype was counted only a few times. The V call is TRBV21-1, the J call TRBJ2-3; the table gives TRBD2 as D, unverified against the DNA. TRBV21-1 counts as a pseudogene. This CDR3 comprises 17 residues. CDR3 nucleotides: TGTGCCAGCAGCAAAGAGAGGTGGGGACTAGCGAACGATACGCAGTATTTT. Protein: CASSKERWGLANDTQYF.

J is TRBJ1-1 and V is TRBV18; 9 bases align to TRBD1. CDR1 and CDR2 from the germline V gene are KGHSH and LQKENI. This CDR3 comprises 16 residues. The V and J ends lost 4 bases and 5 bases, in that order; junction bases with no gene match: 11. Here the CDR3 reads CASSLLQGAPGTEAFF. The CDR3 DNA is TGTGCCAGCTCACTCTTACAGGGGGCGCCGGGGACTGAAGCTTTCTTT.

This chain connects TRBV5-1 to TRBJ2-1; TRBD2 matches 8 bases. J lost 6 bases, V lost 6 bases, and 2 bases had no gene match. The germline V gene has CDR1 SGHRS and CDR2 YFSETQ. The CDR3 loop spans 12 amino acids. The CDR3 loop is CASTRGGNEQFF. The DNA of the CDR3 is TGCGCCAGCACCCGGGGGGGCAATGAGCAGTTCTTC. Full variable domain (missing parts from reference TRBV5-1 and TRBJ2-1): KAGVTQTPRYLIKTRGQQVTLSCSPISGHRSVSWYQQTPGQGLQFLFEYFSETQRNKGNFPGRFSGRQFSNSRSEMNVSTLELGDSALYLCASTRGGNEQFFGPGTRLTVL.

The rearrangement uses TRBV24-1 and TRBJ2-4; 8 nucleotides agree with TRBD1. CDR1 KGHDR and CDR2 SFDVKD come from the germline V gene. The junction had 5 bases not matched to a gene; V was cut back by 3 bases and J by 8 bases. The CDR3 has 14 residues. In DNA, the CDR3 is TGTGCCACCAGTGATCCTGGACAGGGTGACATTCAGTACTTC. As protein: CATSDPGQGDIQYF.

V gene TRBV12-3 or TRBV12-4 combines with J gene TRBJ1-2; D gene uncertain. Trimming left V 3 bases short and J 3 bases short, with 5 bases between. This CDR3 region has 12 residues. The CDR3 loop is CASSFRHYGYTF. The CDR3 DNA sequence: TGTGCCAGCAGTTTTCGGCACTATGGCTACACCTTC.

This clonotype was seen a few times. J is TRBJ1-2 and V is TRBV3-1; D is undetermined. The V gene's germline CDR1 is LGHDT and CDR2 YNNKEL (reference sequence). This CDR3 is 12 amino acids long. V was shortened by 4 bases and J by 8 bases, with 11 bases between the two germline ends. CDR3: CASSPRPGGYTF. The CDR3 region has the DNA TGTGCCAGCAGCCCCCGCCCGGGAGGCTACACCTTC.

This chain uses TRBV7-2 with TRBJ2-1; D remains unclear. CDR1 is SGHTA and CDR2 is FQGNSA in the germline V gene. CDR3 length equals 13 residues. The V end lost 5 bases, the J end lost 4 bases, and 9 bases lay between the germline ends. For the CDR3, the DNA is TGTGCCAGCAGCCTCGAGAGGTACAATGAGCAGTTCTTC. It is translated as CASSLERYNEQFF.

This clonotype was detected a few times. The chain joins TRBV7-2 to TRBJ1-1, with D hard to call. CDR3 length: 13 amino acids. Trimming took 1 base from V and 7 from J, leaving 10 bases between them. In germline, CDR1 is SGHTA, CDR2 FQGNSA. In nucleotides, the CDR3 is TGTGCCAGCAGCTTAGAACAGCTGGGTGAAGCTTTCTTT. Translating it yields CASSLEQLGEAFF.

The V call is TRBV29-1, the J call TRBJ1-2; tentative D call: TRBD1 (6 bases). Germline CDR1 SQVTM, CDR2 ANQGSEA. V lost 4 bases, J lost 8 bases, and 20 bases lay in between. The CDR3 runs 14 residues. The CDR3, as DNA: TGCAGCGTTGGTATGGACAGCCCTTATCTGGGCTACACCTTC. This sequence encodes CSVGMDSPYLGYTF.

There are a few counts of this clonotype. This chain links TRBV4-3 with TRBJ2-2; D is undetermined. There are 14 residues in the CDR3. Trimming took 0 bases from V and 4 from J, leaving 6 bases between them. Germline V gene lookup returns CDR1 LGHNA and CDR2 YSLEER. CDR3 protein: CASSQDSGTGELFF. Here the CDR3 DNA reads TGCGCCAGCAGCCAAGATTCAGGCACCGGGGAGCTGTTTTTT.